The TCR beta chain described here comes from a study of cytomegalovirus exposure and HLA in healthy donors. The CDR3 length is 15 residues. V was pared by 3 bases and J by 1 base, with 12 bases between. Looked up from germline, CDR1 is SGHTA and CDR2 is FQGNSA. PCR amplification relied on 60 Vbeta primers (plus 13 Jbeta primers). Data came from immunoSEQ multiplex PCR; TCRdb stores just in-frame clones and leaves some out. The data contain 110,000 to 150,000 clones, roughly three quarters of them seen just once; the ten biggest clones take up almost 4%. The V call is TRBV7-2, the J call TRBJ1-2, with a weak D call TRBD1 (6 bases). This receptor was taken from a man aged 18-30 years in good health and CMV-seronegative. The sequenced material came from PBMCs. CDR3 loop: CASSFHMDSNYGYTF. In DNA form, the CDR3 reads TGTGCCAGCAGCTTCCACATGGACAGTAACTATGGCTACACCTTC. Full variable domain (missing parts from reference TRBV7-2 and TRBJ1-2): GAGVSQSPSNKVTEKGKDVELRCDPISGHTALYWYRQSLGQGLEFLIYFQGNSAPDKSGLPSDRFSAERTGGSVSTLTIQRTQQEDSAVYLCASSFHMDSNYGYTFGSGTRLTVV.